The 18 T cell receptor beta chains below all came from one sample that was sequenced in a study of CD8 T cells in ankylosing spondylitis (dated by TCRdb to the late 2010s). The study at large found these results: Blood from ankylosing spondylitis patients appeared to be characterized by a TCR beta motif made up of about 8 highly homologous amino acid variants.

The library came from 5' RACE. TCRdb shows the sequencer as Illumina HiSeq 2500. In TCRdb, the public reads were trimmed at Q25 with fastp and aligned with MiXCR, with productive beta chains retained. Merged by CDR3 protein, the rows form single entries marked with the most common genes and DNA. Recorded for this sample are 500,000 to 550,000 distinct CDR3 sequences; approximately 11% of them occurred a single time. The top ten constitute 6.8% of the sample. What these receptors recognize is not known. Specimen: blood, either unsorted or a sorted T cell fraction (not recorded which). These receptors came from a male donor with ankylosing spondylitis.

Only a few counts were recorded for this clonotype. CDR3 nucleotide sequence: TGCGCCAGCAGTGACCCCCCAACGTTGGGTCGAGGGGAGACCCAGTACTTC. Translating it yields CASSDPPTLGRGETQYF. The chain links TRBV10-2 to TRBJ2-5, with a weak D call TRBD2 (5 bases). Trimming took off 3 bases at V and 5 bases at J, with 22 bases between the two ends. CDR1 WSHSY and CDR2 SAAADI come from the germline V gene. The CDR3 runs 17 residues.

This clonotype was observed a few times. The V gene is TRBV12-3 or TRBV12-4, the J gene TRBJ1-2; possibly TRBD1 for D (6 bases). The CDR3 sequence is 15 residues long. Trimming removed 5 bases at V and 2 bases at J, with 15 bases between. In nucleotides, the CDR3 is TGTGCCAGCAGTGTAAGGGGGGCGCCGAACTATGGCTACACCTTC. Protein: CASSVRGAPNYGYTF.

The chain employs TRBV29-1 and TRBJ1-2; 7 nucleotides align to TRBD1. There are 16 residues in the CDR3. The trim removed 6 bases at V and 0 bases at J, leaving 13 bases unmatched. CDR1 is SQVTM, CDR2 ANQGSEA, per germline. The CDR3 nucleotides read TGCAGCGTCCTTAACCTTACAGGGGTGACTAACTATGGCTACACCTTC. Translated: CSVLNLTGVTNYGYTF.

This clonotype was detected only a few times. J is TRBJ2-7 and V is TRBV5-1; 12 bases map to TRBD2. Germline V gene lookup returns CDR1 SGHRS and CDR2 YFSETQ. This CDR3 spans 14 amino acids. V trimming: 3 bases; J trimming: 7 bases; junction bases outside the gene matches: 5. CDR3 residues: CASSSTSGSWEQYF. CDR3 sequence (DNA): TGCGCCAGCAGCTCGACTAGCGGGAGTTGGGAGCAGTACTTC.

This clonotype appeared a few times. The rearrangement links TRBV5-1 to TRBJ1-3; TRBD1 matches 9 bases. The V and J ends lost 2 bases and 8 bases, in that order; junction bases with no gene match: 5. There are 14 residues in the CDR3. The V gene's germline CDR1 is SGHRS and CDR2 YFSETQ. In DNA form, the CDR3 reads TGCGCCAGCAGCTTACGACAGGGGGTTGACACCATATATTTT. Translating it yields CASSLRQGVDTIYF. Combining the CDR3 with reference TRBV5-1 and TRBJ1-3 gives the whole variable domain KAGVTQTPRYLIKTRGQQVTLSCSPISGHRSVSWYQQTPGQGLQFLFEYFSETQRNKGNFPGRFSGRQFSNSRSEMNVSTLELGDSALYLCASSLRQGVDTIYFGEGSWLTVV.

The rearrangement links TRBV6-5 to TRBJ1-3, with TRBD1 identical over 10 bases. Trimming took 2 bases from V and 0 from J; bases not matched to a gene: 10. The germline gives CDR1 MNHEY, CDR2 SVGAGI. The CDR3 contains 19 residues. The CDR3 spells CASSYTRFRDRGSGNTIYF. The CDR3 bases are TGTGCCAGCAGTTACACAAGGTTTCGGGACAGGGGCTCTGGAAACACCATATATTTT.

The chain joins TRBV18 to TRBJ1-2; tentative D call: TRBD1 (6 bases). The germline V gene encodes CDR1 KGHSH and CDR2 LQKENI. The V and J ends lost 6 bases and 6 bases respectively, with 14 bases between them. CDR3 length: 13 amino acids. The CDR3 coding sequence is TGTGCCAGCTCCCGTACCTCAGGGGATGGCTACACCTTC. Residues: CASSRTSGDGYTF.

This clonotype turned up a few times. This CDR3 is CSARRFTGGAYEQYF. CDR3 nucleotide sequence: TGCAGTGCTAGGAGGTTCACGGGAGGGGCCTACGAGCAGTACTTC. This chain connects TRBV20-1 to TRBJ2-7; 8 nucleotides match TRBD2. V was clipped by 3 bases and J by 2 bases; unmatched bases: 9. CDR3 length: 15 residues. Germline V gene data show CDR1 as DFQATT and CDR2 as SNEGSKA (reference sequence).

Points on this clonotype: A much larger clone differs from this one at a single base, so this may be a read error. The chain uses TRBV29-1 and TRBJ2-5; unclear D gene. Germline V gene lookup returns CDR1 SQVTM and CDR2 ANQGSEA. This CDR3 is built from 11 residues. CDR3 sequence reads: CSVGREETKYF. CDR3 in DNA: TGCAGCGTTGGAAGAGAAGAGACCAAGTACTTC.

The chain links TRBV11-2 to TRBJ1-1; the D is unclear. CDR1 is SGHAT and CDR2 is FQNNGV in the germline V gene. The V and J ends lost 2 bases and 1 base respectively, with 11 bases between them. The CDR3 sequence is 15 residues long. The CDR3 reads CASSLYLDPNTEAFF. The CDR3 DNA sequence: TGTGCCAGCAGCTTATATCTGGATCCGAACACTGAAGCTTTCTTT.

This clonotype has just a few counts. The chain recombines TRBV10-3 with TRBJ2-5; D unclear. Trimming removed 7 bases from V and 2 bases from J, with 11 bases in between. The CDR3 is made up of 13 amino acids. Germline V lookup: CDR1 ENHRY, CDR2 SYGVKD. The CDR3 reads CAINGKQQETQYF. The CDR3 coding sequence is TGTGCCATCAACGGCAAACAGCAAGAGACCCAGTACTTC.

This clonotype was counted ten times or more. The V and J genes are TRBV24-1 and TRBJ2-1; TRBD2 matches 8 bases. This CDR3 has 16 amino acids. The trim removed 4 bases at V and 4 bases at J, leaving 8 bases unmatched. The germline V gene encodes CDR1 KGHDR and CDR2 SFDVKD. CDR3 DNA: TGTGCCACCAGTGACCCCACTAGCGGACTGTACAATGAGCAGTTCTTC. The encoded protein is CATSDPTSGLYNEQFF.

This clonotype has ten or more counts. The chain combines TRBV20-1 with TRBJ1-4, with D possibly being TRBD1 (6 bases). Between the trimmed V and J ends, which lost 5 bases and 5 bases, there was a span of 15 bases. CDR3 size: 14 residues. CDR1 is DFQATT and CDR2 is SNEGSKA in the germline V gene (reference sequence). CDR3 nucleotides: TGCAGTGCTCGTAGGGGGTCGCAGAATGAAAAACTGTTTTTT. Translating gives CSARRGSQNEKLFF.

The sample holds many counts of this clonotype. The chain couples TRBV20-1 to TRBJ2-1, with D possibly being TRBD2 (5 bases). The V gene's germline CDR1 is DFQATT and CDR2 SNEGSKA (reference sequence). The CDR3 extends over 14 amino acids. The V end lost 0 bases, the J end lost 0 bases, and 6 bases lay between the germline ends. This CDR3 reads CSAREGSSYNEQFF. The CDR3 region has the DNA TGCAGTGCTAGAGAGGGGAGCTCCTACAATGAGCAGTTCTTC.

This clonotype was seen a handful of times. This chain links TRBV20-1 with TRBJ2-1; 7 positions match TRBD2. Germline CDR1 and CDR2: DFQATT and SNEGSKA (reference sequence). Trimming took 4 bases from V and 7 from J; bases not matched to a gene: 13. The CDR3 runs 15 residues. The CDR3 region has the DNA TGCAGTGCTACCTCTTCGGGGGAGGGTGGTAATGAGCAGTTCTTC. Protein: CSATSSGEGGNEQFF.

Many counts were recorded for this clonotype. The gene calls are TRBV3-1 and TRBJ1-2; a possible D gene is TRBD1 (5 bases). This CDR3 is built from 16 residues. Germline V lookup: CDR1 LGHDT, CDR2 YNNKEL (reference sequence). V gave up 0 bases and J gave up 4 bases, with 15 bases separating them. The CDR3 spells CASSQDRAGFRYGYTF. In nucleotides, the CDR3 is TGTGCCAGCAGCCAAGATAGGGCAGGGTTTCGCTATGGCTACACCTTC.

The genes are TRBV20-1 and TRBJ2-5; 13 bases fit TRBD2. V lost 3 bases to trimming and J lost 4 bases; unmatched junction nucleotides: 8. Germline V CDR1 and CDR2: DFQATT, SNEGSKA (reference sequence). The CDR3 is 16 amino acids. CDR3 residues: CSASRTSGSTGETQYF. Written as DNA, the CDR3 is TGCAGTGCTAGCCGGACTAGCGGGAGTACTGGAGAGACCCAGTACTTC.

This clonotype was seen more than once but under ten times. The genes are TRBV6-1 and TRBJ2-5, with a tentative D call TRBD1 (7 bases). CDR1 and CDR2 from the germline V gene are MNHNS and SASEGT. The CDR3 runs to 14 residues. The V end was cut by 6 bases, the J end by 2 bases, with 13 bases between. CDR3 bases: TGTGCCAGCAGCCGGAGGGACAGACAAGAGACCCAGTACTTC. Residues: CASSRRDRQETQYF.